This T cell receptor (beta chain) was recovered during a study of control samples from healthy donors and cancer patients. Using immunoSEQ multiplex PCR, the repertoire was profiled, and TCRdb retains in-frame clones only, with some absent. Among roughly 170,000 clones listed, 90% to 95% were seen once. V was clipped by 3 bases and J by 5 bases, with 8 bases between them. Germline V gene data show CDR1 as SGHTA and CDR2 as FQGNSA. The CDR3 is 13 residues long. The sequence was collected from a woman aged 55-75 years in good health. V is TRBV7-2 and J is TRBJ2-1; D may be TRBD1 (5 bases). Sequencing was carried out using blood. The CDR3 sequence: CASSFTGDNEQFF. The DNA for the CDR3 is TGTGCCAGCAGCTTTACAGGAGACAATGAGCAGTTCTTC.